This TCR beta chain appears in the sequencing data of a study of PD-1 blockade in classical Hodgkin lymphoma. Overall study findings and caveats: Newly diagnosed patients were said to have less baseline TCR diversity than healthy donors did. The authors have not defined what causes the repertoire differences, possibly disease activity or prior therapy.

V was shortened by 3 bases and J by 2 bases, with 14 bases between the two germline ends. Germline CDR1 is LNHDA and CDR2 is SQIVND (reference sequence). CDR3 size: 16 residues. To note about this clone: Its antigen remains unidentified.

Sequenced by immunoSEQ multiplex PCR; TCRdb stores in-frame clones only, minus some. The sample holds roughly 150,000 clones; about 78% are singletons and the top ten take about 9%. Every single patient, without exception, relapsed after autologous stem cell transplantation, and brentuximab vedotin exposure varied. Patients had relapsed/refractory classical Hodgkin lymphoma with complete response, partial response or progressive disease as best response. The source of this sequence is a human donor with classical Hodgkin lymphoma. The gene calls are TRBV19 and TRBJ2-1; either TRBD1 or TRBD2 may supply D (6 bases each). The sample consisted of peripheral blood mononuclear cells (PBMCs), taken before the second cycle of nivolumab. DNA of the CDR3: TGTGCCAGTAGTATTCGGGGGCCGAGCCCCTACAATGAGCAGTTCTTC. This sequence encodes CASSIRGPSPYNEQFF.